This entry describes one T cell receptor (beta chain). Study processing details: Reference gene primer amplification gave estimated nucleated cell counts. Some clones are missing from TCRdb's copy, which holds only in-frame ones; the method was immunoSEQ multiplex PCR. V, J and clone size are taken as reported in that table, and D and trimming were inferred from the DNA itself. The sample lists 98,000 or so clones; around 90% were seen once. It was during active infection that Seattle patients were enrolled and then longitudinally followed. This sample was included in a study of blood T cell repertoires in COVID-19. Study at large: Spain, Italy and the United States supplied samples that represented acute and convalescent COVID-19. Sources were T cells, B-cell-depleted T cells, or PBMCs; the material itself was cDNA or gDNA.

The V gene's germline CDR1 is MDHEN and CDR2 SYDVKM. Trimming removed 8 bases from V and 4 bases from J, with 14 bases in between. This CDR3 is built from 13 residues. The source material was peripheral blood. V is TRBV28 and J is TRBJ1-2; weak D call: TRBD1 (5 bases). The origin of this receptor is a man aged 55 to 69 with COVID-19, enrolled during active disease. This CDR3 is CASLLPGGYGYTF. CDR3 DNA: TGTGCCAGCCTACTCCCGGGGGGCTATGGCTACACCTTC.